The 20 T cell receptor beta chains listed next were all sequenced from one sample in a study of blood T cell repertoires in COVID-19. Here immunoSEQ multiplex PCR was the method, and the copy in TCRdb shows in-frame clones only, minus some. The table lists roughly 250,000 clones, around 90% of them singletons. The sequenced material came from peripheral blood. The receptor source for this set is a man in his 60s who had recovered from COVID-19.

The chain links TRBV6-5 to TRBJ2-3; 12 bases are shared with TRBD1. CDR3 length: 15 residues. V was clipped by 6 bases and J by 4 bases; unmatched bases: 5. CDR1 and CDR2 from the germline V gene are MNHEY and SVGAGI. CDR3: CASRGTGGGADTQYF. DNA of the CDR3: TGTGCCAGCAGGGGGACAGGGGGCGGAGCAGATACGCAGTATTTT.

The V and J genes are TRBV6-4 and TRBJ2-3; tentatively, D is TRBD1 (6 bases). V shed 2 bases and J shed 2 bases, with 11 bases lying between them. Germline CDR1 and CDR2: MRHNA and SNTAGT. The CDR3 extends over 15 amino acids. CDR3 DNA sequence: TGTGCCAGCAGTGACGCAGGGGCCTCCACAGATACGCAGTATTTT. Translation gives CASSDAGASTDTQYF.

This clone was observed at least ten times. The chain uses TRBV19 and TRBJ1-2; unclear D gene. CDR1 is LNHDA and CDR2 is SQIVND in the germline V gene (reference sequence). The CDR3 consists of 13 residues. Deletions cut 3 bases from V and 0 bases from J, with 5 bases between. The CDR3 loop reads CASSILANYGYTF. As DNA, the CDR3 is TGTGCCAGTAGTATTCTTGCTAACTATGGCTACACCTTC.

The chain combines TRBV3-1 (or the pseudogene TRBV3-2) with TRBJ1-3; the D gene is possibly TRBD1 (6 bases). CDR1 LGHDT and CDR2 YNNKEL come from the germline V gene (reference sequence). V lost 4 bases and J 1 base, leaving 11 bases between the germline ends. The CDR3 is 15 residues long. CDR3 bases: TGTGCCAGCAGCCGATCGACAGGATCTGGAAACACCATATATTTT. Amino acids: CASSRSTGSGNTIYF.

The CDR3 DNA sequence: TGTGCCAGCAGCCACAGGGTGGGCGAGCAGTACTTC. It is translated as CASSHRVGEQYF. The chain uses TRBV3-1 (or the pseudogene TRBV3-2) and TRBJ2-7, with D possibly being TRBD1 (5 bases). The CDR3 loop spans 12 amino acids. Germline assignment: CDR1 LGHDT and CDR2 YNNKEL (reference sequence). The V end was cut by 3 bases, the J end by 6 bases, with 9 bases between.

This chain connects TRBV12-5 to TRBJ2-7; the match to TRBD1 covers 11 bases. With 0 bases clipped from V and 5 bases from J, the junction kept 3 bases outside the gene matches. The CDR3 has 15 amino acids. Germline V gives CDR1 LGHNT, CDR2 FRNRAP. CDR3 amino acids: CASGLVRTGGNEQYF. The CDR3 DNA reads TGTGCTAGTGGTTTGGTAAGGACAGGGGGCAACGAGCAGTACTTC.

The CDR3 nucleotides are TGCGCCAGCAGCTTGGCATCTAGCGGGAGAATCGAGCAGTACTTC. Translation gives CASSLASSGRIEQYF. The genes are TRBV5-1 and TRBJ2-7; 10 bases fit TRBD2. The CDR3 consists of 15 residues. Germline assignment: CDR1 SGHRS and CDR2 YFSETQ. Germline trimming cut 0 bases from V and 6 bases from J; bases unmatched to any gene: 6.

The rearrangement uses TRBV5-1 and TRBJ2-3, with a weak D call TRBD1 (6 bases). Germline V gene lookup returns CDR1 SGHRS and CDR2 YFSETQ. V lost 0 bases and J lost 1, with 15 bases in between. The CDR3 contains 17 residues. The CDR3 region has the DNA TGCGCCAGCAGCTTGGGGCTTTCAGGGGACGGCACAGATACGCAGTATTTT. It codes for CASSLGLSGDGTDTQYF.

The CDR3 loop is CASSEGSGSGYTF. The CDR3 nucleotides are TGTGCCAGCAGTGAAGGGAGTGGCTCTGGCTACACCTTC. V is TRBV2 and J is TRBJ1-2; no definite D call. Germline V gene sequence: CDR1 SNHLY, CDR2 FYNNEI. The CDR3 is made up of 13 amino acids. V lost 1 base and J 7 bases, leaving 10 bases between the germline ends.

The gene calls are TRBV2 and TRBJ1-5, with a possible D match to TRBD1 (5 bases). The V end lost 6 bases, the J end lost 4 bases, and 19 bases lay between the germline ends. This CDR3 contains 16 residues. Germline CDR1 reads SNHLY; CDR2 reads FYNNEI. The CDR3 reads CASRPTGGLTNQPQHF. The DNA for the CDR3 is TGTGCCAGCAGGCCAACCGGGGGTCTCACAAATCAGCCCCAGCATTTT.

This rearrangement joins TRBV7-2 to TRBJ2-5; 12 nucleotides agree with TRBD2. Trimming removed 6 bases from V and 4 bases from J; junction bases left unmatched: 6. The CDR3 sequence is 15 residues long. Germline loops: CDR1 SGHTA, CDR2 FQGNSA. CDR3 region: CASRSPSGGAETQYF. Written as DNA, the CDR3 is TGTGCCAGCAGGAGTCCTAGCGGGGGGGCAGAGACCCAGTACTTC.

V gene TRBV6-5 combines with J gene TRBJ2-7, with D possibly TRBD2 on 5 matching bases. Germline V gene sequence: CDR1 MNHEY, CDR2 SVGAGI. Between the trimmed V and J ends, which lost 7 bases and 2 bases, there was a span of 9 bases. The CDR3 is made up of 12 amino acids. CDR3 DNA: TGTGCCAGCACCGGGGTCGCCTACGAGCAGTACGTC. This translates into CASTGVAYEQYV.

The V call is TRBV5-6, the J call TRBJ2-7; D may be TRBD1 (6 bases). The CDR3 consists of 14 residues. The germline gives CDR1 SGHDT, CDR2 YYEEEE. The V end was cut by 5 bases, the J end by 3 bases, with 15 bases between. DNA for the CDR3: TGTGCCAGCAGGCAACAGGGTTTTGACTACGAGCAGTACGTC. Translating gives CASRQQGFDYEQYV.

The genes are TRBV3-1 (or the pseudogene TRBV3-2) and TRBJ2-7, with D perhaps matching TRBD2 (5 bases). Germline V CDR1 and CDR2: LGHDT, YNNKEL (reference sequence). V was cut by 3 bases and J by 2 bases, with 14 bases left in between. This CDR3 contains 15 residues. CDR3 residues: CASSQTQRAPYEQYF. The CDR3 DNA reads as TGTGCCAGCAGCCAGACCCAGAGGGCTCCCTACGAGCAGTACTTC.

The chain links TRBV30 to TRBJ1-2, with D unclear. V gave up 3 bases and J gave up 4 bases, with 12 bases separating them. The CDR3 loop spans 13 amino acids. CDR1 is GTSNPN, CDR2 SVGIG, per germline (reference sequence). The CDR3 sequence is CAWSANRLYGYTF. Written as DNA, the CDR3 is TGTGCCTGGAGCGCGAACCGTCTCTATGGCTACACCTTC.

The rearrangement links TRBV5-1 to TRBJ1-6, with 10 bases matching TRBD1. The CDR3 length is 16 residues. Trimming took 0 bases from V and 11 from J; bases not matched to a gene: 8. In germline, CDR1 is SGHRS, CDR2 YFSETQ. The CDR3 sequence is CASSLAGTGEGAPLHF. The CDR3 nucleotides read TGCGCCAGCAGCTTGGCCGGGACAGGGGAAGGGGCACCCCTCCACTTT. Full variable domain (rest looked up from reference TRBV5-1 and TRBJ1-6): KAGVTQTPRYLIKTRGQQVTLSCSPISGHRSVSWYQQTPGQGLQFLFEYFSETQRNKGNFPGRFSGRQFSNSRSEMNVSTLELGDSALYLCASSLAGTGEGAPLHFGNGTRLTVT.

The chain couples TRBV24-1 to TRBJ1-2, with TRBD1 as a possible D gene (6 bases). Germline V gives CDR1 KGHDR, CDR2 SFDVKD. This CDR3 is 12 amino acids long. Trimming removed 12 bases from V and 3 bases from J, with 13 bases in between. The CDR3 sequence is CARGGADYGYTF. CDR3 in DNA: TGTGCCCGCGGGGGCGCGGACTATGGCTACACCTTC.

The chain is built from TRBV4-1 and TRBJ1-1; a weak D match, TRBD1 (6 bases). CDR3 length equals 15 residues. V lost 2 bases and J 4 bases, leaving 14 bases between the germline ends. The V gene's germline CDR1 is MGHRA and CDR2 YSYEKL. The CDR3: CASSQKGGVGTEAFF. CDR3 coding DNA: TGCGCCAGCAGCCAAAAAGGGGGTGTGGGCACTGAAGCTTTCTTT.

The chain links TRBV30 to TRBJ2-1; 7 bases agree with TRBD2. This CDR3 has 13 amino acids. V shed 4 bases and J 3 bases; nucleotides not matched to a gene: 3. Per the germline V gene, CDR1 is GTSNPN and CDR2 is SVGIG (reference sequence). The CDR3 is CAWTSSGYNEQFF. The CDR3 DNA follows: TGTGCCTGGACTTCTAGCGGCTACAATGAGCAGTTCTTC.

Written as DNA, the CDR3 is TGTGCCAGCAGCTTACGGAATTCACCCCTCCACTTT. Residues: CASSLRNSPLHF. The chain links TRBV11-2 to TRBJ1-6; D is undetermined. Per the germline V gene, CDR1 is SGHAT and CDR2 is FQNNGV. Trimming took 2 bases from V and 7 from J, leaving 3 bases between them. CDR3 size: 12 residues.